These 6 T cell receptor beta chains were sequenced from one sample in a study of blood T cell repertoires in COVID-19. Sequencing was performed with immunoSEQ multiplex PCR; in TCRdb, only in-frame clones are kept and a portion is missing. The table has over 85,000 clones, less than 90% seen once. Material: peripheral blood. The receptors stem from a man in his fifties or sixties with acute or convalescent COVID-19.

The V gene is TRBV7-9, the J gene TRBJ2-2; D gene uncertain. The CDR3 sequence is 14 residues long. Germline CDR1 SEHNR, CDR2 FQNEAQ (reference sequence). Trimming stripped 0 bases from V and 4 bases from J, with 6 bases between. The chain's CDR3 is CASSLAESTGELFF. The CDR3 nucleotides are TGTGCCAGCAGCTTAGCCGAGAGCACCGGGGAGCTGTTTTTT.

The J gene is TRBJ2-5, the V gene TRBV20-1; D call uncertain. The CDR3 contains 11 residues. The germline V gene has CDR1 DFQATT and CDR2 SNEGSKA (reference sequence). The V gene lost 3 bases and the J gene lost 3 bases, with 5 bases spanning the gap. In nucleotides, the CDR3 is TGCAGTGCTAGGCCAGAAGAGACCCAGTACTTC. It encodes CSARPEETQYF.

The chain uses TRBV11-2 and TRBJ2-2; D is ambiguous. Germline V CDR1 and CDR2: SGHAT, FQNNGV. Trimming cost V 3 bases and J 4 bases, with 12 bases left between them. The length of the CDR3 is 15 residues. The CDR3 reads CASSFAASATGELFF. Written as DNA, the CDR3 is TGTGCCAGCAGCTTTGCCGCCAGTGCCACCGGGGAGCTGTTTTTT.

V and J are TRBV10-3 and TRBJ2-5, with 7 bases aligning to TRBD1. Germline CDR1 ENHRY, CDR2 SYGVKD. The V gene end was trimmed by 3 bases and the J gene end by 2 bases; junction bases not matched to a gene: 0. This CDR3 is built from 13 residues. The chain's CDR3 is CAISDRGQETQYF. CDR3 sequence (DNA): TGTGCCATCAGTGACAGGGGGCAAGAGACCCAGTACTTC.

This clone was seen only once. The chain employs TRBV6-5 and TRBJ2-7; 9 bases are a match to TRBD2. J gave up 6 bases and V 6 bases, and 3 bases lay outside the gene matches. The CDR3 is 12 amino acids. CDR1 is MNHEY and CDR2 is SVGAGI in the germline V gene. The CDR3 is CASRQTSGEQYF. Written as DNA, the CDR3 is TGTGCCAGCAGACAGACTAGCGGCGAGCAGTACTTC.

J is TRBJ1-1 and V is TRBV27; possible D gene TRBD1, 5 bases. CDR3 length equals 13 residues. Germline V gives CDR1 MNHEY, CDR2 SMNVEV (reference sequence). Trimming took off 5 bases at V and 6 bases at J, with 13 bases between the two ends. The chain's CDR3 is CASSLQRGAEAFF. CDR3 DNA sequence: TGTGCCAGCAGTCTACAGCGGGGGGCTGAAGCTTTCTTT.